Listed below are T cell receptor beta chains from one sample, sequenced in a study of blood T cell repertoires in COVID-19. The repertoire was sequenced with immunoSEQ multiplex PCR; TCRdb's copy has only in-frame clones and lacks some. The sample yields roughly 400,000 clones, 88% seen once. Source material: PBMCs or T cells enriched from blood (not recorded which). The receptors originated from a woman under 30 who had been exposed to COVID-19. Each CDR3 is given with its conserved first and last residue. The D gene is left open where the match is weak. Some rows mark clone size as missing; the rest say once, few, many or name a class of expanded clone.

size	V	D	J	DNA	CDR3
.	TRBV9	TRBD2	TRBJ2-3	TGTGCCAGCAGCGTAGCTAGCGGGAGTACAGATACGCAGTATTTT	CASSVASGSTDTQYF
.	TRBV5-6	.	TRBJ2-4	TGTGCCAGCAGCTTGGGCAGATACATTCAGTACTTC	CASSLGRYIQYF
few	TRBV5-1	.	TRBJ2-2	TGCGCCAGCAGCTTGGCAGGGGCCAGGGAGCTGTTTTTT	CASSLAGARELFF
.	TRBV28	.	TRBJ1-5	TGTGCCAGCAGTTTACTGACACGAGATCAGCCCCAGCATTTT	CASSLLTRDQPQHF
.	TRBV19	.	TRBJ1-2	TGTGCCAGTAGTATGGGCCGAGAGGGCTATGGCTACACCTTC	CASSMGREGYGYTF
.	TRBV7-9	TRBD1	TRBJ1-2	TGTGCCAGCAGCACTGGACAGGCGGGCTATGGCTACACCTTC	CASSTGQAGYGYTF
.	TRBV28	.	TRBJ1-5	TGTGCCAGCAGTTTATCAGACAGGTCGAACCAGCCCCAGCATTTT	CASSLSDRSNQPQHF
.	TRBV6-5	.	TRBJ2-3	TGTGCCAGCGGCCCTAGGACAGATACGCAGTATTTT	CASGPRTDTQYF
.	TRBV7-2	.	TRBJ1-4	TGTGCCAGCAGAACCCAGGGGTCAACTAATGAAAAACTGTTTTTT	CASRTQGSTNEKLFF
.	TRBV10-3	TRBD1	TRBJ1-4	TGTGCCATCAGCCAGGGACAGGGGGAAAAACTGTTTTTT	CAISQGQGEKLFF
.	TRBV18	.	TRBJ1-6	TGTGCCAGCTCCCCAGCAGGAGTTGGGGGGTCACCCCTCCACTTT	CASSPAGVGGSPLHF
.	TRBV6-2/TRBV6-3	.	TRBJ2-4	TGTGCCAGCAGTTACCCAGGGGATTTAGCCAAAAACATTCAGTACTTC	CASSYPGDLAKNIQYF
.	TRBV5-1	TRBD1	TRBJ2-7	TGCGCCAGCAGCTTGGGGCAGGGGGCTAACCACGAGCAGTACTTC	CASSLGQGANHEQYF
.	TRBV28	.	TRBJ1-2	TGTGCCAGCACCCTGGGAGGGGAGGGAGGCTACACCTTC	CASTLGGEGGYTF
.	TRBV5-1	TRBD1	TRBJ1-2	TGCGCCAGCAGCGACGGACAGGGGGCCTATGGCTACACCTTC	CASSDGQGAYGYTF
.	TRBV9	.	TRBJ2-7	TGTGCCAGCAGCGTAGGGCAGGAACCTTCCTACGAGCAGTACTTC	CASSVGQEPSYEQYF
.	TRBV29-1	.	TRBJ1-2	TGCAGCGTTGTAGGGGACTATGGCTACACCTTC	CSVVGDYGYTF
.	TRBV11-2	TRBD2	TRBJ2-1	TGTGCCAGCAGTCAAGGGTTCCTAGCGGCCGGTGGAAATGAGCAGTTCTTC	CASSQGFLAAGGNEQFF
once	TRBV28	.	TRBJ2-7	TGTGCCAGCAGTTTTGTGGCTAGCTCCTACGAGCAGTACTTC	CASSFVASSYEQYF
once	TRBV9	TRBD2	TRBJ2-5	TGTGCCAGCAGCCTTGACGGGAGGGTAGAAGAGACCCAGTACTTC	CASSLDGRVEETQYF
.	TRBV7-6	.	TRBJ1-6	TGTGCCGGCTACGGGGACTTAAATTCACCCCTCCACTTT	CAGYGDLNSPLHF
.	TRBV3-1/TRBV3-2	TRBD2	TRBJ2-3	TGTGCCAGCAGCCAAGATGGAGCGGGGGCGAACACAGATACGCAGTATTTT	CASSQDGAGANTDTQYF
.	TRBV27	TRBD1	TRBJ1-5	TGTGCCAGCGGGACAGGGGAGAGTAGCCCCCAGCATTTT	CASGTGESSPQHF
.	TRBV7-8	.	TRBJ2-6	TGTGCCAGCAGCCTGGACAGCTCTGGGGCCAACGTCCTGACTTTC	CASSLDSSGANVLTF
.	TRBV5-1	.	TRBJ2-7	TGCGCCAGCAGCTTGGAAACAGCGGGCCCCCCCACCGAGCAGTACTTC	CASSLETAGPPTEQYF
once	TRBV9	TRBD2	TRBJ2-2	TGTGCCAGCAGCGTCCGCCCTACTCGGGGGGGCCGCACCGGGGAGCTGTTTTTT	CASSVRPTRGGRTGELFF
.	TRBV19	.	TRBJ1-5	TGTGCCAGTAGTATAGGACAGGACCTTAAGCCCCAGCATTTT	CASSIGQDLKPQHF
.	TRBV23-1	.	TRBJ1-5	TGCGCCAGCAGTCAATCGCGTATCCAGACGATCAGGGGCCCTTATAGCAATCAGCCCCAGCATTTT	CASSQSRIQTIRGPYSNQPQHF
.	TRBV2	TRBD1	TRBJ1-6	TGTGCCAGCACTCCCCCGGGACAGGGTCATTTACCCCTCCACTTT	CASTPPGQGHLPLHF
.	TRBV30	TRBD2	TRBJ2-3	TGTGCCTGGACCCTCCCGACTAGCGGAGGCCCCACAGACACGCAGTATTTT	CAWTLPTSGGPTDTQYF
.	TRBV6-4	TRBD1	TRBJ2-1	TGTGCCAGCAGTGTAACAGGGGGCGCGGAGCAGTTCTTC	CASSVTGGAEQFF
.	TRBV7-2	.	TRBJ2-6	TGTGCCAGCAACCGGGACTCCGGGGCCAACGTCCTGACTTTC	CASNRDSGANVLTF
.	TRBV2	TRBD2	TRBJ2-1	TGTGCCAGCACCGATGTGACTAGCGGGAGTAATGAGCAGTTCTTC	CASTDVTSGSNEQFF
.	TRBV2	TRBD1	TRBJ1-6	TGTGCCAGCAGCCCACAGGGGACAGGTTCACCCCTCCACTTT	CASSPQGTGSPLHF
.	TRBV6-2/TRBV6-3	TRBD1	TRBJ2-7	TGTGCCAGCAGTTATTGGACAGGGGGCAGGTACGAGCAGTACTTC	CASSYWTGGRYEQYF
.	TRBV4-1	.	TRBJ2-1	TGCGCCAGCAGCCAAGGGTCGGGAAGGTTAGGTGAGCAGTTCTTC	CASSQGSGRLGEQFF
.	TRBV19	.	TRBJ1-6	TGTGCCAGTAGCAGCGGGTTTGGTTCACCCCTCCACTTT	CASSSGFGSPLHF
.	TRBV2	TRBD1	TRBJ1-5	TGTGCCAGCAGTCCATCAGGGGGCGGACAGCCCCAGCATTTT	CASSPSGGGQPQHF
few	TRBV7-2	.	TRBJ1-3	TGTGCCAGCAGCATGGAACGGGGGGCTAACACCATATATTTT	CASSMERGANTIYF
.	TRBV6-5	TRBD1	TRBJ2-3	TGTGCCAGCAGTTTATCCGGGACAGGGGTGGGAGATACGCAGTATTTT	CASSLSGTGVGDTQYF
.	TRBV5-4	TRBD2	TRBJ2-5	TGTGCCAGCAGCTCGGGACTAGCGGGTCAAGAGACCCAGTACTTC	CASSSGLAGQETQYF
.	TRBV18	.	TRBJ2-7	TGTGCCAGCTCACCACCCTCCACTCACTCCTACGAGCAGTACTTC	CASSPPSTHSYEQYF